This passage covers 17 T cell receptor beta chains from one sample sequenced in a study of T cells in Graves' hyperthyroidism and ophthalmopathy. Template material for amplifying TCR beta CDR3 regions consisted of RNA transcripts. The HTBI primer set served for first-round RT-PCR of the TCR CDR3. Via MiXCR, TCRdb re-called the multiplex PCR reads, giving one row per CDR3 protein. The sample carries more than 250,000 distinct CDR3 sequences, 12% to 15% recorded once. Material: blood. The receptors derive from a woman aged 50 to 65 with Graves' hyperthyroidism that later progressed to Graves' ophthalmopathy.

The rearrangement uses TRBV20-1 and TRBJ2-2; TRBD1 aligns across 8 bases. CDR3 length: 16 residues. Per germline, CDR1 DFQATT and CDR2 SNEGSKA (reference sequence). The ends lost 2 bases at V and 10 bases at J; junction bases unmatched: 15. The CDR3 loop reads CSARPRSGQVAQELFF. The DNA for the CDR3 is TGCAGTGCTAGACCACGTTCGGGACAGGTTGCCCAGGAGCTGTTTTTT.

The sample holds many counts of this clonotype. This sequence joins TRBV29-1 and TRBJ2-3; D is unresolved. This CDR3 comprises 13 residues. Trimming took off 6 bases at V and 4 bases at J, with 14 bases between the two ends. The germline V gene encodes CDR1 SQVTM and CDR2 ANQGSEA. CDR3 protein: CSVVHGVADTQYF. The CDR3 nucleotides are TGCAGCGTGGTCCACGGAGTGGCAGATACGCAGTATTTT.

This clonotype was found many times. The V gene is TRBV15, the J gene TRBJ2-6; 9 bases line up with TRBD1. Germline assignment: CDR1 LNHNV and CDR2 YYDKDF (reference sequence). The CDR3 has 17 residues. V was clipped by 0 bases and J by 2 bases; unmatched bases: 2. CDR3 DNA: TGTGCCACCAGCAGAGAACAGGGGGCTACTGGGGCCAACGTCCTGACTTTC. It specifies CATSREQGATGANVLTF.

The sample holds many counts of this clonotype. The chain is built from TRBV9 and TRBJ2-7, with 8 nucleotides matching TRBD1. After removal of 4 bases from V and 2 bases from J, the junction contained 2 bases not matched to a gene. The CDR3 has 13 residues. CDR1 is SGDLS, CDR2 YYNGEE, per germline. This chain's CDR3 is CASSKQGAYEQYF. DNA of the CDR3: TGTGCCAGCAGCAAACAGGGGGCCTACGAGCAGTACTTC. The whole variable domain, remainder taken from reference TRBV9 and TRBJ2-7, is DSGVTQTPKHLITATGQRVTLRCSPRSGDLSVYWYQQSLDQGLQFLIQYYNGEERAKGNILERFSAQQFPDLHSELNLSSLELGDSALYFCASSKQGAYEQYFGPGTRLTVT.

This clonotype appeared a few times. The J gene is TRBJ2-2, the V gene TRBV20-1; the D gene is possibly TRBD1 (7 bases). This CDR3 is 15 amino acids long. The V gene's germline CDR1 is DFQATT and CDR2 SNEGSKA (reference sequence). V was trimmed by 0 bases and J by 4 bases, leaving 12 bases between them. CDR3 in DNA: TGCAGTGCTAGAGATGCGGGACAGCCCACCGGGGAGCTGTTTTTT. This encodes CSARDAGQPTGELFF.

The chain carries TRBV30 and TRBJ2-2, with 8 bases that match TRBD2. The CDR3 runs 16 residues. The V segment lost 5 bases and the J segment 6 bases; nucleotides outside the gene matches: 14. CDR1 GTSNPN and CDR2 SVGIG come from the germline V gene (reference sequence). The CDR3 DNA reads TGTGCCTGGGGCGGAAAGACACTAGCGGCCGCCGGGGAGCTGTTTTTT. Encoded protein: CAWGGKTLAAAGELFF.

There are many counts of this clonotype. This chain's CDR3 is CASQDDYRETEAFF. The CDR3 DNA reads as TGTGCCAGCCAGGATGACTATAGGGAGACTGAAGCTTTCTTT. This chain uses TRBV2 with TRBJ1-1; D is undetermined. V lost 8 bases and J lost 5, with 18 bases in between. The CDR3 has 14 residues. The germline V gene has CDR1 SNHLY and CDR2 FYNNEI.

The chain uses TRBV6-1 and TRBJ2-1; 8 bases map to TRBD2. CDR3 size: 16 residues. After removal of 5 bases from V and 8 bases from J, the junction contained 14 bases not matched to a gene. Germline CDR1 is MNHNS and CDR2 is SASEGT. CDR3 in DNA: TGTGCCAGCAGTATAGAGTCCGGGGGGGGGCGACATGAGCAGTTCTTC. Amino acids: CASSIESGGGRHEQFF.

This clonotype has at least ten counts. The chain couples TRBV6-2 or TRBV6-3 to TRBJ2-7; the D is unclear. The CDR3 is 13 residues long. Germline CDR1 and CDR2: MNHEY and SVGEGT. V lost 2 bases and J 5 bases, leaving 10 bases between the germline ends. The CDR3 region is CASSYPPGDEQYF. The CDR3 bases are TGTGCCAGCAGTTACCCTCCAGGCGACGAGCAGTACTTC.

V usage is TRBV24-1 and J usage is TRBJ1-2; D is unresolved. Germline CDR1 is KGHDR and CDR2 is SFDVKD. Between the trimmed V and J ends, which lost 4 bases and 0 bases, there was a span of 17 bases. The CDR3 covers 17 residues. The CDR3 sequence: CATSDPDADYTNYGYTF. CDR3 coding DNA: TGTGCCACCAGTGACCCGGACGCCGACTACACTAACTATGGCTACACCTTC.

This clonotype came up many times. The CDR3 spells CASSAGGLDIQYF. CDR3 sequence (DNA): TGTGCCAGCAGCGCAGGGGGATTGGACATTCAGTACTTC. This chain connects TRBV7-9 to TRBJ2-4; TRBD1 agrees at 7 bases. Germline trimming cut 5 bases from V and 8 bases from J; bases unmatched to any gene: 6. The CDR3 has 13 residues. Germline CDR1 and CDR2: SEHNR and FQNEAQ (reference sequence).

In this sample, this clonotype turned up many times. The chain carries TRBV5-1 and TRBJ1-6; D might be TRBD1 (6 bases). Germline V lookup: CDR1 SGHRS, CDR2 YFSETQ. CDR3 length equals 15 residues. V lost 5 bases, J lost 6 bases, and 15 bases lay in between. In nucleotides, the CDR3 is TGCGCCAGCAGTCAACAGGGTACGGGTAATTCACCCCTCCACTTT. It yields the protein CASSQQGTGNSPLHF.

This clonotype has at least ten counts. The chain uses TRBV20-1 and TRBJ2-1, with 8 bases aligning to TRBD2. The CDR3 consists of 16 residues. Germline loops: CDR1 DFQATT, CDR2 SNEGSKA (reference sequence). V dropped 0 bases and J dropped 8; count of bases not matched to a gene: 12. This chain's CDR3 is CSARDGLALEFDEQFF. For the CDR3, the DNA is TGCAGTGCTAGAGACGGACTAGCTTTAGAATTCGATGAGCAGTTCTTC.

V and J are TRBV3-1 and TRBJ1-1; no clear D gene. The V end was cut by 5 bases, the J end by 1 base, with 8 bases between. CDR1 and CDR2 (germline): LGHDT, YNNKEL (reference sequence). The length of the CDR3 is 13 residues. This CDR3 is CASSGVPNTEAFF. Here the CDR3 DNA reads TGTGCCAGCAGCGGGGTGCCGAACACTGAAGCTTTCTTT.

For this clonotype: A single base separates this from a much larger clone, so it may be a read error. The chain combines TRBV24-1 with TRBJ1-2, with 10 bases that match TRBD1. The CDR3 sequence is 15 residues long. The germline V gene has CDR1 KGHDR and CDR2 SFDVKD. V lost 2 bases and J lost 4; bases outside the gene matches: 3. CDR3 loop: CATSDSGTGAYGYTF. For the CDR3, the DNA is TGTGCCACCAGTGATTCCGGGACAGGGGCCTATGGCTACACCTTC.

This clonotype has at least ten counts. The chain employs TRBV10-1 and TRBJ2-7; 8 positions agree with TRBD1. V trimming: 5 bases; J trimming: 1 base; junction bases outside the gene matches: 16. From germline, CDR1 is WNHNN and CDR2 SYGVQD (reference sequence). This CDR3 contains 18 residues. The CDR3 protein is CASSNQVGTGKDSYEQYF. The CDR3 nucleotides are TGCGCCAGCAGTAATCAGGTGGGGACAGGCAAGGATTCCTACGAGCAGTACTTC.

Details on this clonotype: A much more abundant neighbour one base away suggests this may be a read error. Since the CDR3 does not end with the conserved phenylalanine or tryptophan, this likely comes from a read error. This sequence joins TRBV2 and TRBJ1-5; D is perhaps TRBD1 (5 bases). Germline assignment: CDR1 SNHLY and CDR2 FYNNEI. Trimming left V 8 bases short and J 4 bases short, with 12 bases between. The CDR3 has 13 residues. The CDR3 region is CASVPGLNQPQHS. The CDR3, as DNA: TGTGCCAGCGTCCCAGGGTTGAATCAGCCCCAGCATTCT.